Shown below are 24 T cell receptor beta chains from a single sample sequenced in a study of T cells in Graves' hyperthyroidism and ophthalmopathy. TCR beta CDR3 region amplification was performed from RNA transcripts. During a first-round RT-PCR of the TCR CDR3, the HTBI primer set was used. In TCRdb, the multiplex PCR reads were re-called with MiXCR into one record per CDR3 protein. The sample contains 530,000 or so distinct CDR3 sequences, 46% of which appear only once. Input material: peripheral blood or thyroid tissue (not recorded which). The receptors shown here come from a woman under 30 with Graves' hyperthyroidism.

The rearrangement uses TRBV5-1 and TRBJ1-2; no clear D. Germline CDR1 reads SGHRS; CDR2 reads YFSETQ. Trimming removed 0 bases from V and 2 bases from J, with 8 bases in between. The CDR3 spans 14 residues. In DNA form, the CDR3 reads TGCGCCAGCAGCTTGGAGGGAGAGAACTATGGCTACACCTTC. Translation gives CASSLEGENYGYTF.

This clonotype was detected many times. The genes are TRBV12-5 and TRBJ1-1; D is ambiguous. Germline V gene lookup returns CDR1 LGHNT and CDR2 FRNRAP. V lost 7 bases and J 4 bases, leaving 13 bases between the germline ends. This CDR3 is built from 13 residues. CDR3: CASALDGITEAFF. The CDR3 coding sequence is TGTGCTAGTGCCCTGGACGGGATCACTGAAGCTTTCTTT.

Worth noting for this clonotype: One end of the junction does not line up with germline, which may come from a read error. This chain uses TRBV5-6 with TRBJ2-7, with D tentatively TRBD1 or TRBD2 (6 bases each). This CDR3 comprises 18 residues. Germline V gives CDR1 SGHDT, CDR2 YYEEEE. CDR3 nucleotides: TGTGCCAGCAGCGGGGTTCCCGGGACGGAGGGGGAATCCTACGAGCAGTGCTTC. Translation gives CASSGVPGTEGESYEQCF.

With regard to this clonotype: This likely comes from a read error, as the CDR3 has no conserved phenylalanine or tryptophan at its end. No DNA is shown, since the ends of the CDR3 on it are uncertain; the CDR3 is the one TCRdb lists. This chain links TRBV20-1 with TRBJ1-6. The CDR3 adds up to 9 amino acids, both ends counted. Germline CDR1 DFQATT, CDR2 SNEGSKA (reference sequence). CDR3 in amino acids: CSATTDLAG.

There are many counts of this clonotype. The CDR3 DNA reads TGTGCCAGCAGTCATTCCCCCGGGACTAGAGACGGGGGGCAGTACTTC. It is translated as CASSHSPGTRDGGQYF. The chain couples TRBV12-3 or TRBV12-4 to TRBJ2-7, with 8 bases that match TRBD2. V lost 5 bases and J lost 9; bases outside the gene matches: 18. This CDR3 spans 16 amino acids.

CDR3 nucleotide sequence: TGTGCCAGCAGTTTAGTTTCTGGGGCTGAGCCCCAGCATTTT. Its protein is CASSLVSGAEPQHF. The chain joins TRBV12-3 or TRBV12-4 to TRBJ1-5; D is possibly TRBD1 (5 bases). Trimming took 1 base from V and 8 from J, leaving 12 bases between them. This CDR3 is built from 14 residues.

The table lists this clonotype with many counts. The V call is TRBV7-2, the J call TRBJ2-7; either TRBD1 or TRBD2 may fit D (5 bases each). CDR1 and CDR2 (germline): SGHTA, FQGNSA. The CDR3 sequence is 14 residues long. The germline V and J ends were trimmed by 6 bases and 0 bases, with 12 bases remaining between them. The CDR3 DNA reads as TGTGCCAGCAGGTATACCGGGGCCTCCTACGAGCAGTACTTC. This codes for CASRYTGASYEQYF.

The rearrangement uses TRBV29-1 and TRBJ2-5; TRBD1 matches 7 bases. The germline gives CDR1 SQVTM, CDR2 ANQGSEA. The CDR3 totals 11 residues. Trimming cost V 8 bases and J 5 bases; bases outside gene matches: 5. The CDR3 reads CSRGRGETQYF. CDR3 DNA: TGCAGCAGGGGGCGCGGTGAGACCCAGTACTTC.

To note about this clonotype: This clone may be a read error of a much larger clone one base away. This CDR3 is missing its conserved last phenylalanine or tryptophan, likely due to a read error. The CDR3 sequence: CASSLMGNEQYL. The CDR3 nucleotides are TGTGCCAGCAGTTTAATGGGGAACGAGCAGTACCTC. J is TRBJ2-7 and V is TRBV12-3 or TRBV12-4; D not certain. V was cut by 2 bases and J by 5 bases, with 7 bases left in between. The CDR3 sequence is 12 residues long.

This CDR3 is CASSFAGGNTIYF. The CDR3 DNA sequence: TGTGCCAGCAGCTTTGCAGGGGGGAACACCATATATTTT. This rearrangement joins TRBV7-8 to TRBJ1-3, with 7 nucleotides matching TRBD1. With V trimmed by 3 bases and J by 7 bases, 3 bases remained unmatched. Germline CDR1 reads SGHVS; CDR2 reads FQNEAQ. The CDR3 covers 13 residues. The whole variable domain, filled in from reference TRBV7-8 and TRBJ1-3, reads GAGVSQSPRYKVAKRGQDVALRCDPISGHVSLFWYQQALGQGPEFLTYFQNEAQLDKSGLPSDRFFAERPEGSVSTLKIQRTQQEDSAVYLCASSFAGGNTIYFGEGSWLTVV.

The sample holds many counts of this clonotype. V usage is TRBV20-1 and J usage is TRBJ2-7; maybe TRBD1 (6 bases). V was clipped by 3 bases and J by 2 bases, with 14 bases between them. CDR1 is DFQATT, CDR2 SNEGSKA, per germline (reference sequence). This CDR3 is built from 14 residues. The CDR3 DNA is TGCAGTGCTAGGGGCAGGGGTAAGGCCTACGAGCAGTACTTC. It yields the protein CSARGRGKAYEQYF.

The J gene is TRBJ2-7, the V gene TRBV20-1, with 15 bases identical to TRBD2. The germline V gene has CDR1 DFQATT and CDR2 SNEGSKA (reference sequence). V shed 3 bases, J shed 2 bases, and the junction held 8 bases outside the gene matches. This CDR3 comprises 17 residues. The CDR3 DNA reads TGCAGTGCTAGGGGCGCGGGACTAGCGGGAGGAACCTACGAGCAGTACTTC. Translation gives CSARGAGLAGGTYEQYF.

The table lists this clonotype with many counts. The genes are TRBV20-1 and TRBJ2-7; 13 bases align to TRBD2. The CDR3 totals 16 residues. Germline V gene sequence: CDR1 DFQATT, CDR2 SNEGSKA (reference sequence). J lost 0 bases, V lost 3 bases, and 5 bases had no gene match. The CDR3 loop is CSARGLAGTSSYEQYF. The CDR3 region has the DNA TGCAGTGCTAGGGGACTAGCGGGAACCAGCTCCTACGAGCAGTACTTC.

This clonotype has a count of ten or more. The genes are TRBV6-6 and TRBJ1-2; the match to TRBD1 covers 7 bases. The germline CDR1 and CDR2 sequences are MNHNY and SVGAGI (reference sequence). V gave up 6 bases and J gave up 5 bases; unmatched junction bases: 12. This CDR3 contains 15 residues. CDR3 in amino acids: CASRNPGQPRYGYTF. DNA for the CDR3: TGTGCCAGCAGAAATCCGGGACAGCCGAGATATGGCTACACCTTC.

This clonotype has a handful of counts. The rearrangement links TRBV19 to TRBJ2-7, with 8 bases identical to TRBD2. CDR1 is LNHDA and CDR2 is SQIVND in the germline V gene (reference sequence). V lost 6 bases, J lost 1 base, and 5 bases stayed unmatched. The length of the CDR3 is 14 residues. The CDR3 bases are TGTGCCAGTAGCACTAGCGGCCATTCCTACGAGCAGTACTTC. Its translation: CASSTSGHSYEQYF.

V and J are TRBV20-1 and TRBJ2-3, with 10 bases identical to TRBD2. V shed 0 bases and J 2 bases; nucleotides not matched to a gene: 5. CDR1 and CDR2 (germline): DFQATT, SNEGSKA (reference sequence). The CDR3 extends over 16 amino acids. DNA of the CDR3: TGCAGTGCTAGAGATGTAGCGGGGGGAATCACAGATACGCAGTATTTT. Amino acid sequence: CSARDVAGGITDTQYF.

J is TRBJ1-1 and V is TRBV19; D possibly corresponds to TRBD1 (6 bases). Trimming pared 5 bases from V and 1 base from J, leaving 17 bases between. The CDR3 has 16 residues. CDR1 is LNHDA, CDR2 SQIVND, per germline (reference sequence). CDR3 bases: TGTGCCAGTAGTCCCCCGGGGGCAGCTCCGAACACTGAAGCTTTCTTT. Its translation: CASSPPGAAPNTEAFF. Variable domain in full (rest from reference TRBV19 and TRBJ1-1): DGGITQSPKYLFRKEGQNVTLSCEQNLNHDAMYWYRQDPGQGLRLIYYSQIVNDFQKGDIAEGYSVSREKKESFPLTVTSAQKNPTAFYLCASSPPGAAPNTEAFFGQGTRLTVV.

The genes are TRBV7-8 and TRBJ2-3; D possibly matches TRBD1 or TRBD2 (6 bases each). V gave up 5 bases and J gave up 4 bases, with 16 bases separating them. CDR1 and CDR2 from the germline V gene are SGHVS and FQNEAQ. The CDR3 loop spans 15 amino acids. Written as DNA, the CDR3 is TGTGCCAGCAGCAAGTACGCGGAGGGGGCAGATACGCAGTATTTT. Protein: CASSKYAEGADTQYF.

In this sample, this clonotype turned up many times. The rearrangement joins TRBV20-1 to TRBJ2-2; tentative D call: TRBD1 (5 bases). Germline CDR1 and CDR2: DFQATT and SNEGSKA (reference sequence). This CDR3 is built from 12 residues. V shed 8 bases and J shed 2 bases, with 9 bases lying between them. The CDR3 here is CSRQLNTGELFF. CDR3 sequence (DNA): TGCAGTAGACAGCTAAACACCGGGGAGCTGTTTTTT.

This clonotype was observed a handful of times. The chain employs TRBV6-2 or TRBV6-3 and TRBJ1-1; D gene uncertain. This CDR3 region has 15 residues. The V gene's germline CDR1 is MNHEY and CDR2 SVGEGT. The V and J ends lost 2 bases and 4 bases respectively, with 14 bases between them. CDR3 bases: TGTGCCAGCAGTTACGTGGCCGGGGTGGGCACTGAAGCTTTCTTT. Its protein is CASSYVAGVGTEAFF.

To note about this clonotype: The missing conserved phenylalanine or tryptophan at the end of this CDR3 makes a read error likely. Because the CDR3's place on the DNA is in doubt, the DNA is left out and the CDR3 is given as listed by TCRdb. J is TRBJ1-1 and V is TRBV7-9; the D call of TRBD1 is as the table states it, not checked on the DNA. Germline V CDR1 and CDR2: SEHNR, FQNEAQ (reference sequence). The length of the CDR3 is 10 amino acids, counting both ends. The CDR3 sequence is CASRPREGVV.

This clonotype was counted ten times or more. V is TRBV6-5 and J is TRBJ1-5, with 9 nucleotides matching TRBD1. The V and J ends lost 5 bases and 7 bases, in that order; junction bases with no gene match: 9. This CDR3 comprises 15 residues. CDR1 and CDR2 (germline): MNHEY, SVGAGI. DNA of the CDR3: TGTGCCAGCAGTCCCGGGGGACAGGGTCAGCAGCCCCAGCATTTT. Its translation is CASSPGGQGQQPQHF.

The genes are TRBV19 and TRBJ1-5; perhaps TRBD1 as D (5 bases). Germline-derived CDR1 and CDR2 are LNHDA and SQIVND (reference sequence). CDR3 length: 13 amino acids. V lost 5 bases and J lost 7, with 12 bases in between. Here the CDR3 reads CASSLYGTQPQHF. CDR3 sequence (DNA): TGTGCCAGTAGTCTCTACGGGACCCAGCCCCAGCATTTT. Supplemented by reference TRBV19 and TRBJ1-5, the full variable domain reads DGGITQSPKYLFRKEGQNVTLSCEQNLNHDAMYWYRQDPGQGLRLIYYSQIVNDFQKGDIAEGYSVSREKKESFPLTVTSAQKNPTAFYLCASSLYGTQPQHFGDGTRLSIL.

This rearrangement joins TRBV20-1 to TRBJ1-4; 8 bases line up with TRBD1. This CDR3 spans 15 amino acids. Trimming cost V 0 bases and J 11 bases; bases outside gene matches: 11. The germline CDR1 and CDR2 sequences are DFQATT and SNEGSKA (reference sequence). The CDR3 loop reads CSARDRGRNTGKLFF. The CDR3 bases are TGCAGTGCTAGAGACAGGGGGCGCAACACCGGGAAACTGTTTTTT.